These T cell receptor beta chains were read from a single sample in a study of T-cell reconstitution after alpha-beta-depleted transplantation in children. TCRdb re-analysed the PCR reads in MiXCR, keeping a single row per CDR3 protein. The table has about 98,000 distinct CDR3 sequences, 23% seen once. Here the sequenced sample was PBMCs, taken before TCRalphabeta/CD19-depleted stem cell transplant. Every receptor here comes from a boy aged 2 to 10 with acute lymphoblastic leukemia, due to receive a stem cell transplant. The CDR3 runs from the conserved cysteine through the conserved F or W. The order of the fields is V gene, clone size, D gene, J gene, CDR3 protein, CDR3 DNA. D genes are given only for firm matches. Clone size appears in some rows only: once, few, many, or a class for an expanded clone.

TRBV7-9,.,.,TRBJ2-1,CASERTPTYVQFF,TGTGCCAGCGAACGGACACCAACCTACGTGCAGTTCTTC
TRBV6-1,few,TRBD2,TRBJ2-1,CASSPPTSGTYNEQFF,TGTGCCAGCAGTCCTCCGACTAGCGGGACCTACAATGAGCAGTTCTTC
TRBV5-1,.,.,TRBJ2-7,CARTGNSSYEQYF,TGCGCCAGGACGGGGAACAGCTCCTACGAGCAGTACTTC
TRBV6-2/TRBV6-3,few,TRBD2,TRBJ2-1,CASKRGGPYNEQFF,TGTGCCAGCAAGCGGGGAGGTCCCTACAATGAGCAGTTCTTC
TRBV28,.,TRBD1,TRBJ2-7,CASSFGTGGHEQYF,TGTGCCAGCAGTTTCGGGACAGGGGGGCACGAGCAGTACTTC
TRBV20-1,.,.,TRBJ2-5,CSAWGVNDKTQYF,TGCAGTGCTTGGGGGGTCAACGACAAAACCCAGTACTTC
TRBV11-2,.,.,TRBJ2-3,CASSLLDRANTDTQYF,TGTGCCAGCAGCCTCTTGGACAGAGCTAACACAGATACGCAGTATTTT
TRBV20-1,.,.,TRBJ1-1,CSARGRDTFMNTEAFF,TGCAGTGCTAGAGGCCGGGACACCTTCATGAACACTGAAGCTTTCTTT
TRBV4-1,few,.,TRBJ1-5,CASSQEWGRSNQPQHF,TGCGCCAGCAGCCAAGAGTGGGGGCGTAGCAATCAGCCCCAGCATTTT
TRBV12-3/TRBV12-4,.,.,TRBJ1-1,CASSWLKNTEAFF,TGTGCCAGCAGTTGGCTGAAGAACACTGAAGCTTTCTTT
TRBV7-8,.,.,TRBJ2-3,CASSLAEGQDTQYF,TGTGCCAGCAGCTTAGCGGAGGGGCAAGATACGCAGTATTTT
TRBV3-1,.,.,TRBJ2-5,CASSKRRGPETQYF,TGTGCCAGCAGTAAGCGGAGGGGCCCAGAGACCCAGTACTTC
TRBV12-3/TRBV12-4,.,.,TRBJ2-2,CASTPSGTHTGELSF,TGTGCCAGCACTCCAAGCGGAACTCACACCGGGGAGCTGTCTTTT
TRBV30,.,TRBD2,TRBJ2-3,CAWSLAGGTDTQYF,TGTGCCTGGAGTCTAGCGGGAGGAACAGATACGCAGTATTTT
TRBV28,few,.,TRBJ2-7,CASSFALEKYF,TGTGCCAGCAGTTTTGCCCTTGAAAAGTACTTC
TRBV6-1,.,TRBD2,TRBJ2-4,CASSPRTSGGAGNIQYF,TGTGCCAGCAGTCCGCGGACTAGCGGAGGGGCTGGAAACATTCAGTACTTC
TRBV3-1,few,TRBD2,TRBJ2-5,CASSQTSGGWGETQYF,TGTGCCAGCAGCCAAACTAGCGGAGGATGGGGAGAGACCCAGTACTTC
TRBV6-5,few,.,TRBJ2-3,CASSLDRWSTQYF,TGTGCCAGCAGTCTCGACAGGTGGTCTACGCAGTATTTT
TRBV7-7,.,.,TRBJ2-1,CASSELPSGGALVF,TGTGCCAGCAGTGAGCTCCCCAGCGGAGGGGCATTGGTCTTC
TRBV7-2,.,TRBD2,TRBJ2-1,CASSSSGIEYNEQFF,TGTGCCAGCAGCTCAAGCGGGATTGAATACAATGAGCAGTTCTTC
TRBV21-1,once,.,TRBJ1-5,CASSKLAGGSWQPQHF,TGTGCCAGCAGCAAACTCGCAGGGGGCTCATGGCAGCCCCAGCATTTT